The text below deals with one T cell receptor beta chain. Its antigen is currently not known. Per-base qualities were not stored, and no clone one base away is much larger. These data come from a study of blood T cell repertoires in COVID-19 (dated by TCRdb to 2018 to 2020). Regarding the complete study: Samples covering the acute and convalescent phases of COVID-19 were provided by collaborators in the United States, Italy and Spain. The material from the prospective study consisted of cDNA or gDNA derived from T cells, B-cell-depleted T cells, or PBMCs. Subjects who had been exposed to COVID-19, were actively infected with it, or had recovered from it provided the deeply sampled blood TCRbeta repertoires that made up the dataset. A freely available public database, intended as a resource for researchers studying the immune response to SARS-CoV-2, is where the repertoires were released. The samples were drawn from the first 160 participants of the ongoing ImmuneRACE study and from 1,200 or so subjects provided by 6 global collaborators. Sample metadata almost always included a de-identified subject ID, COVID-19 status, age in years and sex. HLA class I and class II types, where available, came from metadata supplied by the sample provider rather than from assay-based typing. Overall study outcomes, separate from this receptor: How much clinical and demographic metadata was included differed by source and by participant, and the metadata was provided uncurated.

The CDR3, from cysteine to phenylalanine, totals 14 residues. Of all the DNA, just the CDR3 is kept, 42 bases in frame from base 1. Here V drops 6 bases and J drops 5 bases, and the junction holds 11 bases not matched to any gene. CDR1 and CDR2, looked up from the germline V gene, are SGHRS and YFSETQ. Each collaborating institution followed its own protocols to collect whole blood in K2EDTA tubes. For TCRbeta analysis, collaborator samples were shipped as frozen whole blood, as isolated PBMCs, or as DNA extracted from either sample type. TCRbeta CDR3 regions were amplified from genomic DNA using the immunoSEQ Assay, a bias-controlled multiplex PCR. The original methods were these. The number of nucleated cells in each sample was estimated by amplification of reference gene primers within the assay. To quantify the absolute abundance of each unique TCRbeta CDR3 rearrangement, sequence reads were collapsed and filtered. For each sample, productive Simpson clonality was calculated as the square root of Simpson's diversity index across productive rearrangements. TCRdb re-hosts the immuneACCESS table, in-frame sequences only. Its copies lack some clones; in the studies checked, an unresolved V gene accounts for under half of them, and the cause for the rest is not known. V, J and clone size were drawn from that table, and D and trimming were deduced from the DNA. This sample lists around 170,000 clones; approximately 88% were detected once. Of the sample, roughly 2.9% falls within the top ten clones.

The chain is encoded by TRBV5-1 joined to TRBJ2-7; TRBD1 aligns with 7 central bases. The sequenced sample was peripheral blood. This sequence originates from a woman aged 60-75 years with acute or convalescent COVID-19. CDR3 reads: CASTLGTVANEQYF. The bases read TGCGCCAGCACCCTCGGGACAGTCGCCAACGAGCAGTACTTC.